This T cell receptor beta chain derives from a study of OX40 agonist ivuxolimab in advanced cancers. In the study overall: While on treatment, patients had intravenous ivuxolimab at 0.01 to 10 mg/kg every 2 weeks. Patients with hepatocellular carcinoma, melanoma, renal cell or head and neck cancer made up the dose-escalation patients.

Per germline, CDR1 MNHEY and CDR2 SVGAGI. This CDR3 has 16 residues. Trimming removed 2 bases at V and 0 bases at J, with 11 bases between. Measured with immunoSEQ multiplex PCR; TCRdb has only the in-frame clones, and not every one. This sample yields tens of thousands of clones, of which 88% are seen a single time; approximately 4% belongs to the top ten. General study points: No determination was made of the antigen specificity of the expanded peripheral T cells. On average, a greater number of expanded clones characterised CD8+ T cells relative to CD4+.

On this clone itself: Its matching antigen is unknown.

Source: CD4+ or CD8+ T cells sorted from blood, taken in a trial of the OX40 agonist ivuxolimab. The origin of this receptor is an adult with an advanced solid tumor such as melanoma, head and neck, liver or kidney cancer. The rearrangement joins TRBV6-5 to TRBJ1-5; D might be TRBD1 (5 bases). The CDR3: CASSYGGADSNQPQHF. For the CDR3, the DNA is TGTGCCAGCAGTTACGGAGGGGCCGATAGCAATCAGCCCCAGCATTTT.